The text below deals with one T cell receptor beta chain. The CDR3 is made up of 13 amino acids. Per germline, CDR1 KGHSH and CDR2 LQKENI. The ends lost 3 bases at V and 3 bases at J; junction bases unmatched: 1. The sample originates from a study of technical replicates of blood from several donors. The protocol was immunoSEQ multiplex PCR, while the TCRdb copy is restricted to in-frame clones and leaves out a portion. The sample lists 60,000 to 80,000 clones, over 85% seen once, with more than 4.5% in the top ten. The gene calls are TRBV18 and TRBJ2-5; 7 bases align to TRBD1. Sequencing was carried out using PBMCs. The source is a human donor in good health. Some clones in this sample may be carry-over from other donors' samples. The CDR3 DNA sequence: TGTGCCAGCTCACCCGGGACAGAAGAGACCCAGTACTTC. Protein: CASSPGTEETQYF.